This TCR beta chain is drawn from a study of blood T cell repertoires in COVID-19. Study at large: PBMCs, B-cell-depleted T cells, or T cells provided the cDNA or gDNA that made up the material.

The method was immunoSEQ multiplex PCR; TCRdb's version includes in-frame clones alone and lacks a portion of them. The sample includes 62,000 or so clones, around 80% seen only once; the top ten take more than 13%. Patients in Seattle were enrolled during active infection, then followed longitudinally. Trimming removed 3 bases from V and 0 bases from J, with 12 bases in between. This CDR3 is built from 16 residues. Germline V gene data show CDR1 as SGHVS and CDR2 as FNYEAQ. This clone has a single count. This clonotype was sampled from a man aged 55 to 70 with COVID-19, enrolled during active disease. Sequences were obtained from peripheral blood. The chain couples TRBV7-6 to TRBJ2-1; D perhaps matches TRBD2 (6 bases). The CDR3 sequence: CASSFRGSSSYNEQFF. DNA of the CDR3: TGTGCCAGCAGCTTTCGGGGGTCAAGCTCCTACAATGAGCAGTTCTTC.